The 10 T cell receptor beta chains below come from one sample, sequenced in a study. TCRdb processed the RT-PCR reads anew with MiXCR; each CDR3 protein has one entry. The sample includes about 680,000 distinct CDR3 sequences, approximately 15% of them seen just once. What was sequenced was memory CD4+ T cells from blood. These receptor sequences come from a female donor in good health, serving as a healthy control.

This clonotype was recorded at least ten times. The chain combines TRBV4-3 with TRBJ2-5; 12 bases are shared with TRBD2. Looked up from germline, CDR1 is LGHNA and CDR2 is YSLEER. The V gene end was trimmed by 0 bases and the J gene end by 9 bases; junction bases not matched to a gene: 14. The CDR3 totals 18 residues. The CDR3 region is CASSQDNNLAGGNIAQYF. In DNA, the CDR3 is TGCGCCAGCAGCCAAGATAATAACCTAGCGGGAGGGAACATAGCCCAGTACTTC.

The chain uses TRBV15 and TRBJ1-4; no reliable D call. The germline V gene encodes CDR1 LNHNV and CDR2 YYDKDF (reference sequence). CDR3 length equals 14 residues. V was pared by 1 base and J by 7 bases, with 10 bases between. CDR3 loop: CATSRAYTSEKLFF. Written as DNA, the CDR3 is TGTGCCACCAGCAGAGCCTACACTTCTGAAAAACTGTTTTTT. The full variable domain, its missing parts supplied by reference TRBV15 and TRBJ1-4, is DAMVIQNPRYQVTQFGKPVTLSCSQTLNHNVMYWYQQKSSQAPKLLFHYYDKDFNNEADTPDNFQSRRPNTSFCFLDIRSPGLGDTAMYLCATSRAYTSEKLFFGSGTQLSVL.

This clonotype appeared many times. The V gene is TRBV29-1, the J gene TRBJ2-2; D is possibly TRBD1 or TRBD2 (5 bases each). This CDR3 is built from 13 residues. Trimming cost V 5 bases and J 2 bases, with 9 bases left between them. Germline V CDR1 and CDR2: SQVTM, ANQGSEA. CDR3 DNA sequence: TGCAGCGTTCGGGGCGCCAACACCGGGGAGCTGTTTTTT. It codes for CSVRGANTGELFF.

The table lists this clonotype with many counts. The rearrangement uses TRBV7-2 and TRBJ2-7; a possible D gene is TRBD1 (5 bases). CDR3 size: 14 residues. Germline V gene data show CDR1 as SGHTA and CDR2 as FQGNSA. Trimming cost V 1 base and J 4 bases, with 11 bases left between them. Written as DNA, the CDR3 is TGTGCCAGCAGCTTAGGACAGCTAGTATACGAGCAGTACTTC. Translated: CASSLGQLVYEQYF.

This clonotype was recorded many times. The chain joins TRBV5-1 to TRBJ2-7; 9 bases fit TRBD2. CDR1 is SGHRS, CDR2 YFSETQ, per germline. The V and J ends lost 1 base and 0 bases, in that order; junction bases with no gene match: 5. The CDR3 is made up of 16 amino acids. The CDR3 nucleotides read TGCGCCAGCAGCTTGTTCGGTAGCGGGAGCTCCTACGAGCAGTACTTC. Protein product: CASSLFGSGSSYEQYF.

The chain couples TRBV14 to TRBJ2-5; the D gene is possibly TRBD1 (5 bases). This CDR3 is 14 amino acids long. Germline loops: CDR1 SGHDN, CDR2 FVKESK. The germline V and J ends were trimmed by 6 bases and 0 bases, with 11 bases remaining between them. Here the CDR3 reads CASRAAGYQETQYF. The CDR3 bases are TGTGCCAGCAGGGCCGCAGGGTACCAAGAGACCCAGTACTTC.

The chain joins TRBV6-5 to TRBJ1-6, with 7 bases matching TRBD1. The CDR3 runs 16 residues. V dropped 1 base and J dropped 4; count of bases not matched to a gene: 4. Germline loops: CDR1 MNHEY, CDR2 SVGAGI. CDR3 sequence (DNA): TGTGCCAGCAGTTACTTGTCGGGACAGTATAATTCACCCCTCCACTTT. Translating it yields CASSYLSGQYNSPLHF.

The gene calls are TRBV12-3 or TRBV12-4 and TRBJ1-5, with D possibly being TRBD1 (6 bases). The CDR3 length is 12 residues. V was clipped by 9 bases and J by 3 bases, with 9 bases between them. CDR3 coding DNA: TGTGCCAGTAACAGGGCCAATCAGCCCCAGCATTTT. This codes for CASNRANQPQHF.

This clonotype has a count of ten or more. The CDR3 reads CSASFTSGRREQYF. DNA of the CDR3: TGCAGTGCTAGTTTTACATCGGGGCGGCGCGAGCAGTACTTC. This chain uses TRBV20-1 with TRBJ2-7, with D perhaps assigned TRBD1 or TRBD2 (5 bases each). Germline V gives CDR1 DFQATT, CDR2 SNEGSKA (reference sequence). CDR3 length equals 14 residues. V lost 3 bases to trimming and J lost 6 bases, with 18 bases between them.

This clonotype showed up many times. The V gene is TRBV20-1, the J gene TRBJ1-1, with TRBD1 matching over 7 bases. There are 13 residues in the CDR3. The trim removed 3 bases at V and 1 base at J, leaving 2 bases unmatched. CDR1 is DFQATT and CDR2 is SNEGSKA in the germline V gene (reference sequence). The CDR3 here is CSARRQGNTEAFF. The CDR3 DNA follows: TGCAGTGCTAGGCGACAGGGGAACACTGAAGCTTTCTTT.